This T cell receptor (beta chain) originates from a study of PD-1 blockade in classical Hodgkin lymphoma. Broader study findings: Patients excluded were those beginning nivolumab under 1 year after ASCT. TCR diversity rose significantly by C4D1 in CD4+ but not CD8+ cells. Complete responders possessed baseline diversity comparable to newly diagnosed patients.

Some clones are missing from TCRdb's copy, which holds only in-frame ones; the method was immunoSEQ multiplex PCR. The sample contains some 22,000 clones, roughly 70% of which appear only once. As regards this clone: Its cognate antigen is unknown.

The V and J ends lost 2 bases and 5 bases, in that order; junction bases with no gene match: 10. CDR1 MNHNS and CDR2 SASEGT come from the germline V gene. This CDR3 region has 17 residues. There was relapse after autologous stem cell transplantation in every patient, and there was variation in brentuximab vedotin exposure. Best responses fell into complete response, partial response or progressive disease. The sequence was obtained from a human donor with classical Hodgkin lymphoma. The rearrangement joins TRBV6-1 to TRBJ2-7, with 12 bases lining up with TRBD1. The sample was peripheral blood mononuclear cells (PBMCs), taken at baseline. Written as DNA, the CDR3 is TGTGCCAGCAGTGAATCAGTGCCGGGACAGGGGGCCCACGAGCAGTACTTC. This codes for CASSESVPGQGAHEQYF.